This T cell receptor beta chain derives from a study of regulatory T cells in long-lasting Graves disease. Concerning this clonotype itself: Its antigen is not known.

The time point denotes: persistent/refractory GD, antithyroid drugs over 5 years with positive TRAb. The TCR library used RNA extracted from PBMCs. Study-wide findings and caveats: The study found lower TCR diversity in persistent Graves' patients than in newly diagnosed ones. Persistent disease was characterized by preferential usage of TRBV28, TRBJ1-2 and TRBJ2-5.

Investigators prepared the TCR beta libraries by applying iRepertoire HTBI primers and Arm-PCR of CDR3 regions. TCRdb recomputed calls from the multiplex PCR reads with MiXCR, one row per CDR3 protein. The table lists a few hundred thousand distinct CDR3 sequences, around a quarter of them singletons. The CDR3 is 16 residues long. Per the germline V gene, CDR1 is SEHNR and CDR2 is FQNEAQ (reference sequence). V lost 6 bases and J lost 4; bases outside the gene matches: 9. This clonotype was sampled from a female donor with Graves disease. The material was peripheral blood mononuclear cells (PBMCs), obtained when the disease was refractory, from a patient treated with antithyroid drugs. The V gene is TRBV7-9, the J gene TRBJ2-2, with 9 bases fitting TRBD2. CDR3 sequence reads: CASRSPPLAGTGELFF. CDR3 coding DNA: TGTGCCAGCAGATCCCCCCCACTAGCGGGCACCGGGGAGCTGTTTTTT.